The 18 T cell receptor beta chains listed next were all sequenced from one sample in a study of blood T cell repertoires in COVID-19. Profiled with immunoSEQ multiplex PCR; TCRdb holds only in-frame clones, not every one. The sample consists of 190,000 or so clones, 84% of them appearing once. Sequencing used PBMCs or T cells enriched from blood (not recorded which). These receptors all come from a man aged 40-50 years who had recovered from COVID-19.

This sequence joins TRBV9 and TRBJ2-7; 8 nucleotides align to TRBD1. V dropped 3 bases and J dropped 6; count of bases not matched to a gene: 14. Germline loops: CDR1 SGDLS, CDR2 YYNGEE. The CDR3 runs 16 residues. CDR3 residues: CASSAQLLWTGSEQYF. CDR3 in DNA: TGTGCCAGCAGCGCACAGCTACTTTGGACAGGGAGCGAGCAGTACTTC. Together with reference TRBV9 and TRBJ2-7, the CDR3 gives the full variable domain: DSGVTQTPKHLITATGQRVTLRCSPRSGDLSVYWYQQSLDQGLQFLIQYYNGEERAKGNILERFSAQQFPDLHSELNLSSLELGDSALYFCASSAQLLWTGSEQYFGPGTRLTVT.

The rearrangement joins TRBV6-1 to TRBJ1-6; perhaps TRBD1 as D (6 bases). CDR3 size: 16 residues. The V and J ends lost 1 base and 1 base respectively, with 8 bases between them. Germline assignment: CDR1 MNHNS and CDR2 SASEGT. Here the CDR3 reads CASSEDRESYNSPLHF. The CDR3 DNA sequence: TGTGCCAGCAGTGAAGACAGGGAGTCCTATAATTCACCCCTCCACTTT.

The rearrangement links TRBV29-1 to TRBJ2-7; possibly TRBD2 for D (6 bases). V lost 1 base and J lost 6, with 13 bases in between. Germline values: CDR1 SQVTM, CDR2 ANQGSEA. CDR3 length equals 13 residues. CDR3 bases: TGCAGCGTTGAAGTAGTGCGGGGCGGCGAGCAGTACTTC. This translates into CSVEVVRGGEQYF.

The chain is built from TRBV11-2 and TRBJ2-3, with TRBD2 identical over 15 bases. Germline CDR1 reads SGHAT; CDR2 reads FQNNGV. The CDR3 contains 18 residues. J was trimmed by 2 bases and V by 2 bases; bases with no gene match: 5. In DNA form, the CDR3 reads TGTGCCAGCAGCTTATCCAGGACTAGCGGGGGGGCCACAGATACGCAGTATTTT. This gives the protein CASSLSRTSGGATDTQYF.

The rearrangement links TRBV15 to TRBJ1-4; unclear D gene. Germline CDR1 LNHNV, CDR2 YYDKDF (reference sequence). The CDR3 extends over 18 amino acids. Trimming took 1 base from V and 4 from J, leaving 19 bases between them. In DNA form, the CDR3 reads TGTGCCACCAGCAGAGCACCTTGGAACAGCGGGAATAATGAAAAACTGTTTTTT. Protein product: CATSRAPWNSGNNEKLFF.

V and J are TRBV2 and TRBJ1-5; the D is unclear. The CDR3 runs to 16 residues. V lost 3 bases and J lost 3, with 15 bases in between. Germline CDR1 SNHLY, CDR2 FYNNEI. DNA of the CDR3: TGTGCCAGCAGTGAGGTATCGAGTAGAAACAATCAGCCCCAGCATTTT. This encodes CASSEVSSRNNQPQHF.

V and J are TRBV6-6 and TRBJ1-5; 7 positions match TRBD1. Germline loops: CDR1 MNHNY, CDR2 SVGAGI (reference sequence). The CDR3 loop spans 15 amino acids. V shed 5 bases and J 2 bases; nucleotides not matched to a gene: 6. Written as DNA, the CDR3 is TGTGCCAGCAGTACTTCAGGGGGTGGCAATCAGCCCCAGCATTTT. Protein sequence: CASSTSGGGNQPQHF.

The chain uses TRBV24-1 and TRBJ2-2, with 9 positions matching TRBD1. Germline V lookup: CDR1 KGHDR, CDR2 SFDVKD. J gave up 2 bases and V 4 bases, and 4 bases lay outside the gene matches. This CDR3 region has 16 residues. As DNA, the CDR3 is TGTGCCACCAGTGACCGGGGACAGGGAAACACCGGGGAGCTGTTTTTT. Translating gives CATSDRGQGNTGELFF.

The table lists this clone with a count of one. CDR3 coding DNA: TGTGCCAGCAGCCACCGGGGGGGGTACAATGAGCAGTTCTTC. Translation: CASSHRGGYNEQFF. The chain carries TRBV3-1 (or the pseudogene TRBV3-2) and TRBJ2-1; TRBD2 matches at 8 bases. With 3 bases clipped from V and 4 bases from J, the junction kept 2 bases outside the gene matches. The CDR3 extends over 14 amino acids. The germline V gene encodes CDR1 LGHDT and CDR2 YNNKEL (reference sequence).

The chain has TRBV6-5 and TRBJ1-4; D is undetermined. CDR3 length: 16 amino acids. Trimming left V 2 bases short and J 0 bases short, with 10 bases between. Germline V lookup: CDR1 MNHEY, CDR2 SVGAGI. The CDR3 here is CASSYRRGATNEKLFF. For the CDR3, the DNA is TGTGCCAGCAGTTACCGTCGGGGTGCAACTAATGAAAAACTGTTTTTT.

This chain links TRBV24-1 with TRBJ2-3; no definite D call. Trimming removed 4 bases at V and 2 bases at J, with 6 bases between. Germline CDR1 is KGHDR and CDR2 is SFDVKD. The CDR3 covers 13 residues. CDR3 DNA: TGTGCCACCAGTGAGGAGTTCACAGATACGCAGTATTTT. Translation: CATSEEFTDTQYF.

This chain uses TRBV29-1 with TRBJ1-1; possibly TRBD1 for D (6 bases). CDR3 size: 12 residues. Trimming removed 6 bases from V and 2 bases from J, with 10 bases in between. Germline CDR1 and CDR2: SQVTM and ANQGSEA. The CDR3 here is CSVNRANTEAFF. In DNA form, the CDR3 reads TGCAGCGTAAACAGGGCAAACACTGAAGCTTTCTTT.

In its sample, this clone was seen a few times. The chain links TRBV7-6 to TRBJ1-5; TRBD1 matches 9 bases. V shed 5 bases and J 5 bases; nucleotides not matched to a gene: 7. Looked up from germline, CDR1 is SGHVS and CDR2 is FNYEAQ. This CDR3 comprises 15 residues. The CDR3, as DNA: TGTGCCAGCAGCCCCAATACAGGGGGCGATCAGCCCCAGCATTTT. This gives the protein CASSPNTGGDQPQHF.

The V gene is TRBV6-1, the J gene TRBJ2-5, with TRBD2 matching over 7 bases. V lost 0 bases to trimming and J lost 6 bases; unmatched junction nucleotides: 7. CDR1 is MNHNS, CDR2 SASEGT, per germline. The CDR3 extends over 15 amino acids. The CDR3 DNA sequence: TGTGCCAGCAGTGAAGCAACTAGCGCCGATAAGACCCAGTACTTC. Translation gives CASSEATSADKTQYF.

This clone has a single count. V is TRBV24-1 and J is TRBJ2-5; 8 bases align to TRBD1. V was clipped by 4 bases and J by 5 bases; unmatched bases: 11. This CDR3 has 16 residues. The germline V gene encodes CDR1 KGHDR and CDR2 SFDVKD. As DNA, the CDR3 is TGTGCCACCAGTGACCCGGGACAGGCCGTGGCGGAGACCCAGTACTTC. It specifies CATSDPGQAVAETQYF.

The gene calls are TRBV6-1 and TRBJ1-2; 8 nucleotides align to TRBD1. This CDR3 has 14 residues. Unmatched junction bases numbered 6, after V lost 3 bases and J lost 6 bases. From germline, CDR1 is MNHNS and CDR2 SASEGT. The CDR3 bases are TGTGCCAGCAGTGACCCTTCGACAGGGGATGGCTACACCTTC. Its translation is CASSDPSTGDGYTF.

The V gene is TRBV21-1, the J gene TRBJ2-1; no check of the table's D call, TRBD1, against the DNA was made. TRBV21-1 is assigned pseudogene status. CDR3 size: 19 residues. CDR3 sequence: CASSKALWASATVYNEQFF. The CDR3 DNA follows: TGTGCCAGCAGCAAAGCGCTTTGGGCCTCCGCCACTGTTTACAATGAGCAGTTCTTC.

The chain has TRBV4-1 and TRBJ2-2; unclear D gene. In germline, CDR1 is MGHRA, CDR2 YSYEKL. V shed 0 bases and J shed 1 base, with 9 bases lying between them. CDR3 length equals 16 residues. The CDR3 DNA reads TGCGCCAGCAGCCAAGATAGTAGTAGGAACACCGGGGAGCTGTTTTTT. Its protein product is CASSQDSSRNTGELFF.